These 28 T cell receptor beta chains originate from one sample sequenced in a study of CD8+CD57+ T cells in acquired aplastic anemia (dated by TCRdb to about 2018). Sequencing instrument: Illumina HiSeq 2000. Profiling of TCR beta VDJ combinations and CDR3 sequences used genomic DNA as the template. TCRdb trimmed the raw reads at Q25, called clones with MiXCR and kept productive beta chains. Identical CDR3 proteins give one entry, which carries the most common genes and DNA. In all, the sample holds about 180,000 distinct CDR3 sequences, and roughly half of those were seen once. 2.9% of the sample comes from the top ten. Sequencing was carried out using sorted CD4+, CD8+, or CD8+CD57+ T cells (not recorded which) from PBMCs. These TCRs come from a human donor in good health.

Ten or more counts support this clonotype. The V and J genes are TRBV5-1 and TRBJ2-2; no clear D gene. With 1 base removed from V and 3 bases from J, the gap between germline ends came to 7 bases. The CDR3 totals 14 residues. In germline, CDR1 is SGHRS, CDR2 YFSETQ. In nucleotides, the CDR3 is TGCGCCAGCAGCTTGCTAAGTGACACCGGGGAGCTGTTTTTT. Translating gives CASSLLSDTGELFF.

J is TRBJ2-4 and V is TRBV10-1, with D perhaps matching TRBD2 (6 bases). Looked up from germline, CDR1 is WNHNN and CDR2 is SYGVQD (reference sequence). The V end was cut by 7 bases, the J end by 0 bases, with 19 bases between. The CDR3 is 17 residues long. The CDR3 loop reads CASIQASVFLAKNIQYF. CDR3 coding DNA: TGCGCCAGCATTCAGGCTAGCGTTTTCCTAGCCAAAAACATTCAGTACTTC.

The chain combines TRBV19 with TRBJ1-1; 11 bases agree with TRBD1. This CDR3 is built from 18 residues. V shed 5 bases, J shed 4 bases, and the junction held 15 bases outside the gene matches. Germline V gene data show CDR1 as LNHDA and CDR2 as SQIVND (reference sequence). The CDR3 bases are TGTGCCAGTAGTCATAGAAAGGAGGACAGGGGGCCTGTCACTGAAGCTTTCTTT. Protein product: CASSHRKEDRGPVTEAFF.

Concerning this clonotype: The junction does not match germline at one end; this may be a read error. The J gene is TRBJ2-5, the V gene TRBV29-1; 7 bases match TRBD1. This CDR3 has 12 residues. The germline V gene has CDR1 SQVTM and CDR2 ANQGSEA. The CDR3 protein is CSTTQGQGTRYF. DNA of the CDR3: TGCAGCACCACACAGGGGCAAGGGACCCGGTACTTC.

The genes are TRBV10-3 and TRBJ2-2; perhaps TRBD1 as D (6 bases). Germline V CDR1 and CDR2: ENHRY, SYGVKD. The CDR3 is 14 residues long. Trimming removed 8 bases at V and 1 base at J, with 11 bases between. The CDR3 DNA sequence: TGTGCCATCCTGGGCAGGGGGAACACCGGGGAGCTGTTTTTT. It translates to CAILGRGNTGELFF.

In its sample, this clonotype was seen many times. The rearrangement links TRBV25-1 to TRBJ1-2; perhaps TRBD1 as D (5 bases). CDR3 length: 19 residues. Per the germline V gene, CDR1 is MGHDK and CDR2 is SYGVNS. V shed 5 bases and J shed 6 bases, with 31 bases lying between them. CDR3 protein: CASSPPGPTEYLAGNGYTF. For the CDR3, the DNA is TGTGCCAGCAGTCCCCCGGGGCCCACTGAGTACTTAGCCGGGAATGGCTACACCTTC.

The chain joins TRBV29-1 to TRBJ2-1, with D unclear. The CDR3 covers 10 residues. Per the germline V gene, CDR1 is SQVTM and CDR2 is ANQGSEA. Trimming stripped 7 bases from V and 9 bases from J, with 10 bases between. CDR3 amino acids: CSAQWGEQFF. The CDR3 DNA sequence: TGCAGCGCCCAGTGGGGTGAGCAGTTCTTC.

This clonotype was detected only a few times. The J gene is TRBJ1-1, the V gene TRBV20-1; maybe TRBD1 (6 bases). The CDR3 length is 14 residues. CDR1 is DFQATT and CDR2 is SNEGSKA in the germline V gene (reference sequence). The V end was cut by 6 bases, the J end by 0 bases, with 14 bases between. Here the CDR3 reads CSASDRSMNTEAFF. The DNA for the CDR3 is TGCAGTGCCTCGGACAGAAGCATGAACACTGAAGCTTTCTTT.

CDR3 sequence: CASSATGSYNSPLHF. The CDR3 DNA sequence: TGTGCCAGCAGTGCCACGGGATCCTATAATTCACCCCTCCACTTT. This chain uses TRBV12-3 or TRBV12-4 with TRBJ1-6, with D unclear. The CDR3 has 15 residues. The germline V and J ends were trimmed by 5 bases and 1 base, with 9 bases remaining between them.

In regard to this clonotype: At one end, the junction sequence differs from germline, possibly due to a read error. This chain joins TRBV25-1 and TRBJ2-1; possible D gene TRBD2, 6 bases. The V gene's germline CDR1 is MGHDK and CDR2 SYGVNS. The CDR3 contains 15 residues. The DNA for the CDR3 is TGTGCCAGCAGCTTGGACGGGAGCTCCTACAATGGGCAGTTCTTC. Protein: CASSLDGSSYNGQFF.

The gene calls are TRBV10-1 and TRBJ1-2, with D maybe TRBD1 (5 bases). This CDR3 has 16 amino acids. CDR1 is WNHNN and CDR2 is SYGVQD in the germline V gene (reference sequence). Trimming stripped 2 bases from V and 4 bases from J, with 17 bases between. The DNA for the CDR3 is TGCGCCAGCAGTGAGGGTACACTCCGGGACGTCTATGGCTACACCTTC. It is translated as CASSEGTLRDVYGYTF.

This clonotype was recorded at least ten times. J is TRBJ2-1 and V is TRBV19; D is possibly TRBD2 (5 bases). The V and J ends lost 3 bases and 2 bases respectively, with 14 bases between them. There are 16 residues in the CDR3. The germline V gene encodes CDR1 LNHDA and CDR2 SQIVND (reference sequence). The CDR3 region is CASSMGADPPYNEQFF. The CDR3 DNA reads as TGTGCCAGTAGTATGGGAGCGGACCCACCCTACAATGAGCAGTTCTTC.

To note about this clonotype: This sequence may be a read error, since a much larger clone differs from it by one base. The rearrangement uses TRBV9 and TRBJ2-7; unclear D gene. CDR3 size: 14 residues. V was cut by 0 bases and J by 2 bases, with 9 bases left in between. Germline V lookup: CDR1 SGDLS, CDR2 YYNGEE. CDR3: CASSVGVLPYEQYF. DNA of the CDR3: TGTGCCAGCAGCGTAGGAGTCCTCCCCTACGAGCAGTACTTC.

J is TRBJ1-6 and V is TRBV7-8; a weak D match, TRBD1 (6 bases). V lost 1 base and J 10 bases, leaving 17 bases between the germline ends. The CDR3 runs to 16 residues. Germline V gives CDR1 SGHVS, CDR2 FQNEAQ. CDR3 in DNA: TGTGCCAGCAGCTTAGGGTGGAAGGACAGCGTCTCACCCCTCCACTTT. It yields the protein CASSLGWKDSVSPLHF.

This clonotype was counted only a few times. V usage is TRBV6-1 and J usage is TRBJ2-3; 12 bases align to TRBD2. J gave up 5 bases and V 5 bases, and 8 bases lay outside the gene matches. CDR1 and CDR2 (germline): MNHNS, SASEGT. The CDR3 runs to 16 residues. The CDR3 spells CASSRRLAGDIDTQYF. For the CDR3, the DNA is TGTGCCAGCAGTCGCCGACTAGCGGGAGATATAGATACGCAGTATTTT.

The CDR3 DNA reads TGCGCCAGCTACGCGGGGCGTGATACGCAGTATTTT. Amino acid sequence: CASYAGRDTQYF. The chain has TRBV10-2 and TRBJ2-3; a weak D match, TRBD2 (6 bases). V was cut by 8 bases and J by 6 bases, with 12 bases left in between. Germline loops: CDR1 WSHSY, CDR2 SAAADI. The CDR3 covers 12 residues.

The V gene is TRBV29-1, the J gene TRBJ2-6; the D gene could be TRBD1 or TRBD2 (5 bases each). This CDR3 is built from 16 residues. Deletions cut 7 bases from V and 2 bases from J, with 18 bases between. The germline gives CDR1 SQVTM, CDR2 ANQGSEA. The CDR3 spells CSAEGLVGTGANVLTF. In nucleotides, the CDR3 is TGCAGCGCCGAGGGGCTCGTGGGCACTGGGGCCAACGTCCTGACTTTC.

This chain uses TRBV5-6 with TRBJ2-7; 8 nucleotides align to TRBD1. The CDR3 runs 13 residues. CDR1 and CDR2 (germline): SGHDT, YYEEEE. The junction had 4 bases not matched to a gene; V was cut back by 4 bases and J by 4 bases. This chain's CDR3 is CASSRTGFYEQYF. The CDR3 DNA sequence: TGTGCCAGCAGCCGGACAGGGTTTTACGAGCAGTACTTC.

This rearrangement joins TRBV5-1 to TRBJ1-2; TRBD1 is a possible D gene (5 bases). V was clipped by 1 base and J by 6 bases, with 10 bases between them. In germline, CDR1 is SGHRS, CDR2 YFSETQ. The CDR3 has 13 residues. The CDR3 sequence: CASSLPTVDGYTF. The CDR3 nucleotides are TGCGCCAGCAGCTTGCCGACAGTTGATGGCTACACCTTC.

The chain uses TRBV6-1 and TRBJ2-6; either TRBD1 or TRBD2 may supply D (5 bases each). The CDR3 covers 15 residues. Germline values: CDR1 MNHNS, CDR2 SASEGT. The ends were cut back, 7 bases at V and 0 bases at J, with 10 bases in the middle. CDR3: CASNEGNSGANVLTF. In nucleotides, the CDR3 is TGTGCCAGCAATGAGGGGAACTCTGGGGCCAACGTCCTGACTTTC.

This clonotype came up many times. This chain uses TRBV5-4 with TRBJ2-7; D perhaps matches TRBD1 (6 bases). V lost 0 bases and J 1 base, leaving 14 bases between the germline ends. This CDR3 has 16 amino acids. Germline V gives CDR1 SGHNT, CDR2 YYREEE (reference sequence). The chain's CDR3 is CASSLVASGDSYEQYF. In DNA form, the CDR3 reads TGTGCCAGCAGCTTGGTGGCGTCAGGGGATTCCTACGAGCAGTACTTC. The variable domain in full, with the rest retrieved from reference TRBV5-4 and TRBJ2-7, is ETGVTQSPTHLIKTRGQQVTLRCSSQSGHNTVSWYQQALGQGPQFIFQYYREEENGRGNFPPRFSGLQFPNYSSELNVNALELDDSALYLCASSLVASGDSYEQYFGPGTRLTVT.

To note about this clonotype: An end of the junction differs from the germline gene, which may be a read error. The J gene is TRBJ1-1, the V gene TRBV10-3; 7 bases match TRBD1. The CDR3 spans 15 residues. Germline CDR1 ENHRY, CDR2 SYGVKD. CDR3 in amino acids: CASSLRDSENTEAFF. CDR3 DNA: TGTGCCAGCAGTCTCCGGGACAGCGAGAACACTGAAGCTTTCTTT.

V gene TRBV3-1 combines with J gene TRBJ2-7, with 15 bases identical to TRBD2. Looked up from germline, CDR1 is LGHDT and CDR2 is YNNKEL (reference sequence). V gave up 4 bases and J gave up 5 bases; unmatched junction bases: 12. CDR3 length equals 18 residues. CDR3 in DNA: TGTGCCAGCAGCCGAGTAGGACTAGCGGGAGGGCCATTCCACGAGCAGTACTTC. This sequence encodes CASSRVGLAGGPFHEQYF.

This clonotype was detected ten times or more. The chain uses TRBV29-1 and TRBJ2-3, with a possible D match to TRBD1 (6 bases). Trimming took 7 bases from V and 3 from J, leaving 14 bases between them. CDR1 is SQVTM and CDR2 is ANQGSEA in the germline V gene. The CDR3 sequence is 13 residues long. CDR3 coding DNA: TGCAGCGCCCGGACAGATCGGACAGATACGCAGTATTTT. The encoded protein is CSARTDRTDTQYF.

This clonotype was counted a single time. The genes are TRBV19 and TRBJ2-7; 8 bases match TRBD1. V lost 9 bases to trimming and J lost 4 bases; unmatched junction nucleotides: 14. From germline, CDR1 is LNHDA and CDR2 SQIVND (reference sequence). This CDR3 is built from 15 residues. This CDR3 is CASTQGGTSHYEQYF. The CDR3, as DNA: TGTGCCAGCACACAGGGGGGCACCTCTCATTACGAGCAGTACTTC.

There are many counts of this clonotype. The chain recombines TRBV11-2 with TRBJ1-1; the D gene is possibly TRBD1 (6 bases). Trimming took off 2 bases at V and 3 bases at J, with 10 bases between the two ends. This CDR3 spans 14 amino acids. Germline CDR1 is SGHAT and CDR2 is FQNNGV. The CDR3 region is CASSLSGAYTEAFF. The DNA for the CDR3 is TGTGCCAGCAGCTTATCAGGGGCCTACACTGAAGCTTTCTTT.

The V gene is TRBV12-3 or TRBV12-4, the J gene TRBJ1-1; 8 nucleotides line up with TRBD1. The CDR3 loop spans 15 amino acids. With V trimmed by 6 bases and J by 1 base, 7 bases remained unmatched. CDR3 DNA sequence: TGTGCCAGCAGCCCAGGGGGCTTGGCGAACACTGAAGCTTTCTTT. Protein product: CASSPGGLANTEAFF.

This clonotype was seen many times. The chain has TRBV19 and TRBJ2-5; TRBD2 matches 7 bases. The CDR3 loop spans 15 amino acids. The trim removed 5 bases at V and 3 bases at J, leaving 9 bases unmatched. Germline values: CDR1 LNHDA, CDR2 SQIVND (reference sequence). DNA of the CDR3: TGTGCCAGTAGTCTGTTACCGGGACTAAAAGAGACCCAGTACTTC. Translated: CASSLLPGLKETQYF.